The entry below gives a single T cell receptor beta chain sequence along with its context. Antigen unknown. This specimen belongs to a study of cytomegalovirus exposure and HLA in healthy donors. Looking at the study overall: There were some 400 genotyped donors. Of these, roughly 86% fell in the genetic ancestry cluster associated with self-reported Caucasian donors.

The PCR ran on 60 Vbeta and 13 Jbeta primers. Repertoires were generated with immunoSEQ multiplex PCR, while TCRdb's copy carries only in-frame clones and drops some. The repertoire table contains 100,000 to 150,000 clones. Germline V gene sequence: CDR1 MNHEY, CDR2 SMNVEV (reference sequence). The V end lost 5 bases, the J end lost 1 base, and 11 bases lay between the germline ends. This CDR3 spans 15 amino acids. Study-level results: Analyzed later, most CMV-associated TCR beta chains appeared HLA-restricted. Among the sequence variants, a highly shared cluster was likely an artifact of sequencing.

This TCR derives from a man in his late teens or twenties in good health and CMV-seronegative. The V and J genes are TRBV27 and TRBJ1-4; weak D call: TRBD1 (5 bases). Material: PBMCs. CDR3 sequence reads: CASSARQLTNEKLFF. CDR3 bases: TGTGCCAGCAGTGCCCGACAGCTAACTAATGAAAAACTGTTTTTT. Full variable domain (remainder filled in from reference TRBV27 and TRBJ1-4): EAQVTQNPRYLITVTGKKLTVTCSQNMNHEYMSWYRQDPGLGLRQIYYSMNVEVTDKGDVPEGYKVSRKEKRNFPLILESPSPNQTSLYFCASSARQLTNEKLFFGSGTQLSVL.